This TCR beta chain was retrieved from a study of T cells in localized non-small cell lung cancer. The study, taken as a whole, reports: Heterogeneity remains possible, as sequencing covered one tumor region only. A higher density of T cells in blood coincided with extended overall survival. Adjacent uninvolved lung tissue had the highest T cell clonality, exceeding tumor. Out of the top 100 tumor clones, a median around 57 were seen in adjacent lung.

Generated by immunoSEQ multiplex PCR, the TCRdb table keeps only in-frame clones and is missing some. The sample holds 9,500 to 11,000 clones, 90% to 95% seen once. Per the germline V gene, CDR1 is SGHNT and CDR2 is YYREEE (reference sequence). The CDR3 is 15 residues long. Trimming shortened V by 4 bases and J by 3 bases, and 13 bases separated the two germline ends. With regard to this clone: The antigen remains unidentified.

The source material was peripheral blood, sampled before any cancer treatment. This TCR was sampled from a male donor older than 55 with stage III lung adenocarcinoma. This rearrangement joins TRBV5-4 to TRBJ2-2, with a possible D match to TRBD1 (6 bases). The CDR3 sequence: CASSARQADTGELFF. The CDR3 DNA reads as TGTGCCAGCAGCGCCAGACAGGCGGACACCGGGGAGCTGTTTTTT.